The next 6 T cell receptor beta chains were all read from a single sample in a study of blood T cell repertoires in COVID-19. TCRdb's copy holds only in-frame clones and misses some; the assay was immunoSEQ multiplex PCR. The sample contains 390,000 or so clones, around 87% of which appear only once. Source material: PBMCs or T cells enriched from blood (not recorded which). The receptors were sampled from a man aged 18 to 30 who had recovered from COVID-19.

The CDR3 sequence: CASSETGGVPFPEAFF. The CDR3 DNA sequence: TGTGCCAGCAGCGAAACAGGGGGTGTCCCCTTCCCTGAAGCTTTCTTT. This chain joins TRBV9 and TRBJ1-1, with TRBD1 matching over 8 bases. CDR1 is SGDLS and CDR2 is YYNGEE in the germline V gene. J was trimmed by 6 bases and V by 3 bases; bases with no gene match: 13. The CDR3 is made up of 16 amino acids.

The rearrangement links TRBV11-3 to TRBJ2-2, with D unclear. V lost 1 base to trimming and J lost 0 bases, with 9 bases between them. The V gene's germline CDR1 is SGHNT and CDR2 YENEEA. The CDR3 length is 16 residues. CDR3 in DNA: TGTGCCAGCAGCTTAGTTTGGCAGGCGAACACCGGGGAGCTGTTTTTT. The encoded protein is CASSLVWQANTGELFF.

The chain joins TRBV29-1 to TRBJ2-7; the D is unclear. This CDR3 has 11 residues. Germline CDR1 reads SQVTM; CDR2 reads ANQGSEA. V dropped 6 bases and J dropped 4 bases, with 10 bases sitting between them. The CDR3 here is CSVTSGYEQYF. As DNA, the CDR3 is TGCAGCGTGACCTCGGGTTACGAGCAGTACTTC.

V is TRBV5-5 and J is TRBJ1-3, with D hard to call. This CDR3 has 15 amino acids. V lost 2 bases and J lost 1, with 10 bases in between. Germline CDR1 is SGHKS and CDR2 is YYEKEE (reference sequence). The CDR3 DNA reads TGTGCCAGCAGCTTTTCCCCTAGGTCTGGAAACACCATATATTTT. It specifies CASSFSPRSGNTIYF. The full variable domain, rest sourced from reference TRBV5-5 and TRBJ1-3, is DAGVTQSPTHLIKTRGQQVTLRCSPISGHKSVSWYQQVLGQGPQFIFQYYEKEERGRGNFPDRFSARQFPNYSSELNVNALLLGDSALYLCASSFSPRSGNTIYFGEGSWLTVV.

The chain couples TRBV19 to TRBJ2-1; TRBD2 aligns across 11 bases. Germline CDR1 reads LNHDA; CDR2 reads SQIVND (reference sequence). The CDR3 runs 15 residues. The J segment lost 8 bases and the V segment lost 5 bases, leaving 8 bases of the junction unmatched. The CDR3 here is CASSRLAGGLDEQFF. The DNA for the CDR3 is TGTGCCAGTAGTCGGCTAGCGGGAGGTCTGGATGAGCAGTTCTTC.

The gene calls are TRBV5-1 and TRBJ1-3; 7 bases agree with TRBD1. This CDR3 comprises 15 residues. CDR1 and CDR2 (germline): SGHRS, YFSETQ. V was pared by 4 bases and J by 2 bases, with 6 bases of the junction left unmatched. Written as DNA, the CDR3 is TGCGCCAGCAGCGAGACAGGGAACCCTGGAAACACCATATATTTT. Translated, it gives CASSETGNPGNTIYF.